This is a list of T cell receptor beta chains from one sample in a study of CD8 T cells in ankylosing spondylitis. Each CDR3 protein is one row after TCRdb ran MiXCR on the 5' RACE reads. The top ten hold around a third of the sample, which has approximately 140,000 distinct CDR3 sequences, more than 15% seen once. The sequenced material came from blood, either unsorted or a sorted T cell fraction (not recorded which). The receptors here all came from a male donor with ankylosing spondylitis. Both conserved end residues are part of each CDR3. D genes are given only for firm matches. Clone size, where shown, is once, few, many, or a class for clones that have expanded.

.,.,TRBJ2-3,TRBV7-9,CASSWPLKSTDTQYF,TGTGCCAGCAGCTGGCCCCTCAAGTCCACAGATACGCAGTATTTT
.,.,TRBJ2-7,TRBV5-1,CASNQRGVDEQYF,TGCGCCAGCAACCAGAGGGGGGTGGACGAGCAGTACTTC
many,.,TRBJ2-7,TRBV29-1,CSVEEQAEQYF,TGCAGCGTTGAAGAGCAAGCCGAGCAGTACTTC
few,TRBD2,TRBJ2-1,TRBV27,CATLAGGFTSYNEQFF,TGTGCCACCTTAGCGGGAGGGTTTACGTCCTACAATGAGCAGTTCTTC
few,.,TRBJ2-1,TRBV7-3,CASSLNQRSYNEQFF,TGTGCCAGCAGCTTGAACCAGCGCTCCTACAATGAGCAGTTCTTC
few,.,TRBJ2-1,TRBV28,CASSFDRAGGYNEQFF,TGTGCCAGCAGTTTTGATCGAGCGGGCGGTTACAATGAGCAGTTCTTC
many,.,TRBJ2-1,TRBV10-3,CAISNGEQFF,TGTGCCATCAGTAACGGGGAGCAGTTCTTC
many,TRBD1,TRBJ2-1,TRBV28,CASSPQTGIYNEQFF,TGTGCCAGCAGTCCACAGACAGGGATCTACAATGAGCAGTTCTTC
few,TRBD2,TRBJ2-7,TRBV2,CASTGLAVYEQYF,TGTGCCAGCACAGGACTAGCGGTCTACGAGCAGTACTTC
few,.,TRBJ1-2,TRBV6-5,CASSYTPNSRGHGYTF,TGTGCCAGCAGTTACACCCCCAACTCCCGGGGCCATGGCTACACCTTC
few,.,TRBJ2-2,TRBV28,CASTNEGGALPGELFF,TGTGCCAGCACGAATGAGGGGGGGGCGCTTCCCGGGGAGCTGTTTTTT
.,.,TRBJ2-1,TRBV12-3/TRBV12-4,CASSLAGQSNEQFF,TGTGCCAGCAGTTTAGCTGGACAGTCCAATGAGCAGTTCTTC
.,.,TRBJ2-3,TRBV11-1,CASRSRQGQSGLAENTQYF,TGTGCCAGCAGATCCAGACAGGGGCAAAGTGGGCTAGCGGAAAATACGCAGTATTTT
.,.,TRBJ2-2,TRBV7-8,CASSPAETNTGELFF,TGTGCCAGCAGCCCAGCTGAAACGAACACCGGGGAGCTGTTTTTT
few,.,TRBJ2-2,TRBV7-3,CASSWGGTGELFF,TGTGCCAGCAGCTGGGGAGGCACCGGGGAGCTGTTTTTT
few,TRBD1,TRBJ1-1,TRBV28,CASSETGVEAFF,TGTGCCAGCAGTGAAACAGGGGTTGAGGCTTTCTTT
.,TRBD2,TRBJ2-1,TRBV6-5,CASSYKTSGRIDEQFF,TGTGCCAGCAGTTACAAGACTAGCGGGAGGATAGATGAGCAGTTCTTC
few,.,TRBJ2-7,TRBV27,CASSSGLTPREQYF,TGTGCCAGCAGTTCCGGACTAACCCCCCGGGAGCAGTACTTC
few,.,TRBJ2-5,TRBV24-1,CATSRRGTQYF,TGTGCCACCAGCAGAAGGGGGACCCAGTACTTC
.,.,TRBJ2-7,TRBV5-5,CASSLANYRWDGSYEQYF,TGTGCCAGCAGCTTGGCCAATTATCGTTGGGACGGCTCCTACGAGCAGTACTTC
.,.,TRBJ2-7,TRBV28,CASSFRQRHYEQYF,TGTGCCAGCAGTTTTCGACAGCGTCACTACGAGCAGTACTTC
.,.,TRBJ1-2,TRBV7-8,CASSPGLLNYGYTF,TGTGCCAGCAGCCCGGGACTCCTGAACTATGGCTACACCTTC
few,TRBD2,TRBJ2-1,TRBV12-3/TRBV12-4,CASSLGGDWQFF,TGTGCCAGCAGTTTGGGGGGGGACTGGCAGTTCTTC
.,TRBD2,TRBJ2-7,TRBV6-1,CASQPGLAFYEQYF,TGTGCCAGCCAGCCGGGACTAGCGTTTTACGAGCAGTACTTC
.,TRBD2,TRBJ2-5,TRBV2,CASSDVAGPRETQYF,TGTGCCAGCAGCGACGTAGCGGGGCCGAGAGAGACCCAGTACTTC
.,TRBD2,TRBJ2-6,TRBV10-3,CAIKGLAGDPSGANVLTF,TGTGCCATCAAGGGACTAGCGGGAGATCCCTCTGGGGCCAACGTCCTGACTTTC
few,TRBD1,TRBJ2-7,TRBV12-3/TRBV12-4,CASSTGQGGEQYF,TGTGCCAGCAGTACCGGACAGGGCGGCGAGCAGTACTTC
few,TRBD1,TRBJ2-1,TRBV7-9,CASTESGTANQGEQFF,TGTGCCAGCACCGAATCCGGGACAGCCAACCAGGGTGAGCAGTTCTTC
.,.,TRBJ1-2,TRBV20-1,CSARDLGGYTF,TGCAGTGCTAGAGATTTGGGTGGCTACACCTTC
.,TRBD1,TRBJ2-1,TRBV5-6,CASSQIPPSGQVFTEQFF,TGTGCCAGCAGCCAAATCCCTCCTTCGGGACAGGTATTCACGGAGCAGTTCTTC
few,.,TRBJ2-7,TRBV15,CATSRDLGYEQYF,TGTGCCACCAGCAGAGATCTCGGGTACGAGCAGTACTTC
.,TRBD1,TRBJ1-5,TRBV6-1,CASRMGQGSNQPQHF,TGTGCCAGCAGGATGGGACAGGGTAGCAATCAGCCCCAGCATTTT
few,.,TRBJ2-5,TRBV3-1,CASSQFTSTQETQYF,TGTGCCAGCAGCCAATTTACAAGTACTCAAGAGACCCAGTACTTC
.,.,TRBJ2-2,TRBV7-9,CASSPGTTNTGELFF,TGTGCCAGCAGCCCCGGGACAACGAACACCGGGGAGCTGTTTTTT
.,.,TRBJ2-5,TRBV3-1,CASSQDRVYQETQYF,TGTGCCAGCAGCCAAGATCGGGTGTACCAAGAGACCCAGTACTTC
.,.,TRBJ1-2,TRBV6-2/TRBV6-3,CASSYSSAVGYTF,TGTGCCAGCAGTTACTCGAGTGCAGTCGGCTACACCTTC
many,TRBD1,TRBJ2-7,TRBV28,CASSFPGTGNYEQYF,TGTGCCAGCAGCTTCCCCGGGACAGGGAATTACGAGCAGTACTTC
.,TRBD2,TRBJ2-2,TRBV12-3/TRBV12-4,CASSPGLASTGELFF,TGTGCCAGCAGTCCAGGACTAGCGAGCACCGGGGAGCTGTTTTTT
medium-sized,TRBD1,TRBJ2-3,TRBV4-1,CASSHGQGVTDTQYF,TGCGCCAGCAGCCATGGACAGGGGGTCACAGATACGCAGTATTTT
few,TRBD2,TRBJ2-7,TRBV27,CASRPGLDTYEQYF,TGTGCCAGCAGACCGGGACTAGACACCTACGAGCAGTACTTC
few,.,TRBJ1-1,TRBV19,CASRKPSEPNTEAFF,TGTGCCAGCCGCAAACCGAGTGAACCGAACACTGAAGCTTTCTTT
.,.,TRBJ2-1,TRBV7-2,CASSPRAWRTYNEQFF,TGTGCCAGCAGCCCCCGGGCTTGGCGAACCTACAATGAGCAGTTCTTC
.,TRBD2,TRBJ2-7,TRBV4-1,CASSRVAGTSYEQYF,TGCGCCAGCAGCCGGGTAGCGGGAACATCCTACGAGCAGTACTTC
.,.,TRBJ2-1,TRBV29-1,CSVYGDGSSYNEQFF,TGCAGCGTTTATGGGGACGGCAGCTCCTACAATGAGCAGTTCTTC
few,.,TRBJ1-3,TRBV27,CASSLSVLGNTIYF,TGTGCCAGCAGTTTATCGGTTTTGGGAAACACCATATATTTT
many,TRBD1,TRBJ2-5,TRBV12-3/TRBV12-4,CASRSGQGETQYF,TGTGCCAGCAGATCGGGACAGGGAGAGACCCAGTACTTC
.,.,TRBJ2-5,TRBV11-2,CASSHRGGKDQETQYF,TGTGCCAGCAGCCACCGAGGGGGTAAGGACCAAGAGACCCAGTACTTC
once,TRBD1,TRBJ2-7,TRBV7-9,CASSSRDRNPYEQYF,TGTGCCAGCAGCAGCCGGGACAGGAACCCCTACGAGCAGTACTTC